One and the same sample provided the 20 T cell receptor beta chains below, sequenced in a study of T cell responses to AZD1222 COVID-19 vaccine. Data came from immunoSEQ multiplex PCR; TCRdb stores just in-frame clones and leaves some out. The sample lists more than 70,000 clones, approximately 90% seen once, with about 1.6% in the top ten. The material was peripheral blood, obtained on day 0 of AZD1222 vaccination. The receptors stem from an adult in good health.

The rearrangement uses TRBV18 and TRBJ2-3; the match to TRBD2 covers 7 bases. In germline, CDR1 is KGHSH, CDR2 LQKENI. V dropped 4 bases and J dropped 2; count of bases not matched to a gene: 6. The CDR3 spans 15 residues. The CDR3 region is CASSQGLPTTDTQYF. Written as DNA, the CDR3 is TGTGCCAGCTCACAGGGACTACCTACCACAGATACGCAGTATTTT.

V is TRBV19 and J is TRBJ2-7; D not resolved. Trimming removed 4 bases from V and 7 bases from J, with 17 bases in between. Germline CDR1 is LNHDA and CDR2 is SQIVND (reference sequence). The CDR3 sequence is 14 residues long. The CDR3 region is CASSNSRMYEEQYF. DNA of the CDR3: TGTGCCAGTAGTAATTCGCGGATGTATGAAGAGCAGTACTTC.

CDR3 sequence (DNA): TGTGCCAGCAGCGTAGGGAGAGGGCATCAGCCCCAGCATTTT. Residues: CASSVGRGHQPQHF. The rearrangement joins TRBV9 to TRBJ1-5; D unresolved. The CDR3 has 14 amino acids. Germline CDR1 is SGDLS and CDR2 is YYNGEE. V was cut by 0 bases and J by 5 bases, with 9 bases left in between.

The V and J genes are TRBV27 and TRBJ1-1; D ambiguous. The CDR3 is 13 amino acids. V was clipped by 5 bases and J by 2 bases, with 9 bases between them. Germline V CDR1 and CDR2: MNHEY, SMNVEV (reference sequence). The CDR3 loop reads CASSPRRNTEAFF. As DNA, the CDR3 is TGTGCCAGCAGTCCCAGGAGAAACACTGAAGCTTTCTTT.

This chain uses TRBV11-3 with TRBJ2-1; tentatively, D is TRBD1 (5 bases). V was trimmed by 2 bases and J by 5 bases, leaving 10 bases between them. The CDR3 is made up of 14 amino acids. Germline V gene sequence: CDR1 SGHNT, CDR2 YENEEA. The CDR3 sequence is CASSLQGSDNEQFF. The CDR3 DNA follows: TGTGCCAGCAGCTTACAGGGTTCCGACAATGAGCAGTTCTTC.

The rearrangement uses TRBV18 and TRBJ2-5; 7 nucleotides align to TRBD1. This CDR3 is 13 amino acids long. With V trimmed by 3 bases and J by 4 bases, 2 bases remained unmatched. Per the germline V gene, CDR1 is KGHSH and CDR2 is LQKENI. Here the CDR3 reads CASSPGTAETQYF. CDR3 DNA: TGTGCCAGCTCACCCGGGACAGCAGAGACCCAGTACTTC.

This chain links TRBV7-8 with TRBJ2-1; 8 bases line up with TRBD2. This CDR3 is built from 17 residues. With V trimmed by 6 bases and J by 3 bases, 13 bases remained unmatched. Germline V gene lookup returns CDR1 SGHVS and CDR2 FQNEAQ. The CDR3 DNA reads TGTGCCAGCAGGCAGTTGCCAACTAGCGGAGGCTACAATGAGCAGTTCTTC. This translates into CASRQLPTSGGYNEQFF.

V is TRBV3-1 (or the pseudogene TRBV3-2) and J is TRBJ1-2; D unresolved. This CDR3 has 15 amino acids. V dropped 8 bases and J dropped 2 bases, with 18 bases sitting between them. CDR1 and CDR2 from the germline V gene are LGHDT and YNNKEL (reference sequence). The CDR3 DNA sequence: TGTGCCAGCGGATCGACATCCCCCCGGAACTATGGCTACACCTTC. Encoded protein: CASGSTSPRNYGYTF.

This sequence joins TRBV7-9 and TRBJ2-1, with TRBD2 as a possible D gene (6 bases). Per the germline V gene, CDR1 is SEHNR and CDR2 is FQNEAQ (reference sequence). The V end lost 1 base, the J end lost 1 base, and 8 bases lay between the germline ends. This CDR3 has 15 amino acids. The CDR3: CASSLGGISYNEQFF. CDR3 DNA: TGTGCCAGCAGCTTAGGCGGGATTTCCTACAATGAGCAGTTCTTC. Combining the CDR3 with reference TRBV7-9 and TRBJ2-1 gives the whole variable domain DTGVSQNPRHKITKRGQNVTFRCDPISEHNRLYWYRQTLGQGPEFLTYFQNEAQLEKSRLLSDRFSAERPKGSFSTLEIQRTEQGDSAMYLCASSLGGISYNEQFFGPGTRLTVL.

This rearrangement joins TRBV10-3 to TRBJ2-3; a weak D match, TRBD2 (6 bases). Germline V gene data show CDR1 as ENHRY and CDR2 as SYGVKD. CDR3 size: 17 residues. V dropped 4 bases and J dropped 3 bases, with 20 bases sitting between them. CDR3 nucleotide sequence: TGTGCCATCAGTGCCCAATGGGGCGGGGTAGAAACAGATACGCAGTATTTT. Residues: CAISAQWGGVETDTQYF.

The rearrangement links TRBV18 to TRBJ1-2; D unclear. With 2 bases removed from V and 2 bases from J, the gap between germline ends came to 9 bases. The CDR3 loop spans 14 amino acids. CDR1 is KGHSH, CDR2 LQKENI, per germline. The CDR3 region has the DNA TGTGCCAGCTCACCAGGCGCGTCAAACTATGGCTACACCTTC. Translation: CASSPGASNYGYTF.

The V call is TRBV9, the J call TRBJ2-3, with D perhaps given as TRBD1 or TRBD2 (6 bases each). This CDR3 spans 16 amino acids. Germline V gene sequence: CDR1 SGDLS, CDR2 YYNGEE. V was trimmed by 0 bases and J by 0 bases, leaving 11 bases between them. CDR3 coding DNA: TGTGCCAGCAGCGTAGAAGGGGGGCTTAGCACAGATACGCAGTATTTT. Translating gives CASSVEGGLSTDTQYF.

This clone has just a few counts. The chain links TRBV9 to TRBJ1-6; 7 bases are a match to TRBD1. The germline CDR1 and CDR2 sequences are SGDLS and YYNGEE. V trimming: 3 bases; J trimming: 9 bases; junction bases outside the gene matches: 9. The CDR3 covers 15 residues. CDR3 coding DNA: TGTGCCAGCAGCGACCAGGGGGTCCGCGGTTCACCCCTCCACTTT. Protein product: CASSDQGVRGSPLHF.

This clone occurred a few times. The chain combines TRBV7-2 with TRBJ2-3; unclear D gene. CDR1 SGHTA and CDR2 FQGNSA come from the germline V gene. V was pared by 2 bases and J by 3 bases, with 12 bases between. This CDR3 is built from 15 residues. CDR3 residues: CASSLRHGVTDTQYF. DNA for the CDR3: TGTGCCAGCAGCTTAAGACATGGCGTGACAGATACGCAGTATTTT. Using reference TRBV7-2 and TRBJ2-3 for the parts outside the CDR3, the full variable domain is GAGVSQSPSNKVTEKGKDVELRCDPISGHTALYWYRQSLGQGLEFLIYFQGNSAPDKSGLPSDRFSAERTGGSVSTLTIQRTQQEDSAVYLCASSLRHGVTDTQYFGPGTRLTVL.

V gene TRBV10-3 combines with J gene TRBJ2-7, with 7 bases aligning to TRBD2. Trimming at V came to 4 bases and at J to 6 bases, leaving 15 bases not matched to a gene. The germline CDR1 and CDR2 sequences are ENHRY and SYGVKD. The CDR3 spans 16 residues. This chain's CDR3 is CAISGAAGAPGGEQYF. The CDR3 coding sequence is TGTGCCATCAGTGGGGCGGCGGGAGCCCCTGGCGGCGAGCAGTACTTC.

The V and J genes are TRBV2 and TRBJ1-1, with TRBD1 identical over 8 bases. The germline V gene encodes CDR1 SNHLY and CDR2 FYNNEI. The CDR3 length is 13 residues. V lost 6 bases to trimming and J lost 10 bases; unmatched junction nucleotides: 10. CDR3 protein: CASRTRRDRGAFF. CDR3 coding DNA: TGTGCCAGCAGAACAAGGAGAGACAGGGGAGCTTTCTTT.

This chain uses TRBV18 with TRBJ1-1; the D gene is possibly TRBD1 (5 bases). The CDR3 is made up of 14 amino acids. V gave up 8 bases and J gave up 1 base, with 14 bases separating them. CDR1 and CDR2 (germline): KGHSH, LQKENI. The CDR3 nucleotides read TGTGCCAGCAGACGTGGGGGGGGGAACACTGAAGCTTTCTTT. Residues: CASRRGGGNTEAFF.

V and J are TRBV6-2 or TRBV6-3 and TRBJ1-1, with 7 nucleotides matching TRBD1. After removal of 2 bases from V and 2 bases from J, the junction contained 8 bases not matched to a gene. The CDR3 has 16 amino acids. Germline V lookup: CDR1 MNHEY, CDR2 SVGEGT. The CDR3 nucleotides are TGTGCCAGCAGTTACAGGCAGGGGGTGTCTAACACTGAAGCTTTCTTT. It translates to CASSYRQGVSNTEAFF.

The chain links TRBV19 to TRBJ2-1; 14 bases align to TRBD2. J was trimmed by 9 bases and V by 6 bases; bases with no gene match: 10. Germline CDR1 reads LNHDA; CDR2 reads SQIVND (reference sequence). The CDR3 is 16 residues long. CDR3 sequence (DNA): TGTGCCAGTAGGGGGACTAGCGGGAGACCGGCCGGTGAGCAGTTCTTC. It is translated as CASRGTSGRPAGEQFF.

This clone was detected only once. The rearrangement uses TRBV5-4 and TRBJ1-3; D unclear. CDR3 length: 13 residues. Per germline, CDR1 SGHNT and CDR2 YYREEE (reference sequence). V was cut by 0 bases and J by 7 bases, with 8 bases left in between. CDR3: CASSLDTMNTIYF. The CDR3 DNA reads TGTGCCAGCAGCTTGGACACAATGAACACCATATATTTT.